A selection of T cell receptor beta chains follows, all from one sample in a study of technical replicates of blood from a handful of donors. Repertoires were generated with immunoSEQ multiplex PCR, while TCRdb's copy carries only in-frame clones and drops some. The data show some 70,000 clones, under 98% seen once. The sample comprised T cells isolated from PBMCs. The receptors here all came from a human donor in good health. CDR3s include the opening cysteine and the closing phenylalanine or tryptophan. Each record gives: D gene, J gene, V gene, CDR3 protein. The D gene is left open where the match is weak.

d_call: -
j_call: TRBJ2-1
v_call: TRBV9
cdr3_aa: CASSVGAADTYNEQFF

d_call: -
j_call: TRBJ1-2
v_call: TRBV27
cdr3_aa: CASSLNRNTANYGYTF

d_call: -
j_call: TRBJ1-1
v_call: TRBV30
cdr3_aa: CARMGAANTEAFF

d_call: -
j_call: TRBJ1-1
v_call: TRBV7-6
cdr3_aa: CASSLGPWTGAFF

d_call: TRBD1
j_call: TRBJ1-1
v_call: TRBV11-3
cdr3_aa: CASSSGVQGANTEAFF

d_call: -
j_call: TRBJ2-2
v_call: TRBV30
cdr3_aa: CAWMAGGFGELFF

d_call: -
j_call: TRBJ2-1
v_call: TRBV19
cdr3_aa: CASTFSWQGGEQFF

d_call: -
j_call: TRBJ1-3
v_call: TRBV6-5
cdr3_aa: CASSYSTDSGNTIYF

d_call: TRBD1
j_call: TRBJ2-6
v_call: TRBV10-1
cdr3_aa: CASSEKGTGEAGANVLTF

d_call: TRBD1
j_call: TRBJ2-7
v_call: TRBV7-3
cdr3_aa: CASSLTRQGKHEQYF

d_call: -
j_call: TRBJ2-7
v_call: TRBV25-1
cdr3_aa: CASSGAYEQYF

d_call: -
j_call: TRBJ2-7
v_call: TRBV25-1
cdr3_aa: CASSEDLAVPYEQYF

d_call: -
j_call: TRBJ2-3
v_call: TRBV2
cdr3_aa: CASPLGGTQYF

d_call: -
j_call: TRBJ1-1
v_call: TRBV29-1
cdr3_aa: CSVAGTYTEAFF

d_call: -
j_call: TRBJ2-7
v_call: TRBV27
cdr3_aa: CASTSGDQDEQYF

d_call: TRBD1
j_call: TRBJ1-2
v_call: TRBV6-5
cdr3_aa: CASSYSGQELYGYTF

d_call: -
j_call: TRBJ2-3
v_call: TRBV11-2
cdr3_aa: CASSLAPGQQYF

d_call: -
j_call: TRBJ2-7
v_call: TRBV4-1
cdr3_aa: CASSSLDSYEQYF

d_call: TRBD1
j_call: TRBJ2-6
v_call: TRBV27
cdr3_aa: CASSLPRTGLISGANVLTF

d_call: -
j_call: TRBJ2-3
v_call: TRBV4-3
cdr3_aa: CASSQDKRTDTQYF

d_call: -
j_call: TRBJ1-5
v_call: TRBV6-1
cdr3_aa: CASSEAGQPQHF

d_call: TRBD1
j_call: TRBJ1-5
v_call: TRBV6-1
cdr3_aa: CASILQGAGNQPQHF

d_call: -
j_call: TRBJ1-1
v_call: TRBV10-2
cdr3_aa: CASSVDSLYTEAFF

d_call: TRBD2
j_call: TRBJ2-2
v_call: TRBV19
cdr3_aa: CASSTSGSSTGELFF

d_call: TRBD1
j_call: TRBJ1-2
v_call: TRBV7-6
cdr3_aa: CASSSGTGDYGYTF

d_call: -
j_call: TRBJ1-4
v_call: TRBV5-1
cdr3_aa: CASSFRDSNEKLFF

d_call: -
j_call: TRBJ2-1
v_call: TRBV7-2
cdr3_aa: CASSFYWGPYNEQFF

d_call: TRBD1
j_call: TRBJ2-7
v_call: TRBV6-1
cdr3_aa: CASSGGQGPYEQYF

d_call: -
j_call: TRBJ1-2
v_call: TRBV2
cdr3_aa: CASSELYGYTF

d_call: -
j_call: TRBJ1-1
v_call: TRBV13
cdr3_aa: CASSNAGPEAFF

d_call: -
j_call: TRBJ2-3
v_call: TRBV2
cdr3_aa: CASRLATDTQYF

d_call: -
j_call: TRBJ2-5
v_call: TRBV27
cdr3_aa: CASSLLGAGLGETQYF

d_call: -
j_call: TRBJ1-5
v_call: TRBV30
cdr3_aa: CAWSVLGDNNQPQHF

d_call: TRBD1
j_call: TRBJ1-1
v_call: TRBV14
cdr3_aa: CASSYAGQGPYTEAFF

d_call: TRBD1
j_call: TRBJ2-1
v_call: TRBV4-2
cdr3_aa: CASSRQEPGQGVLARMNEQFF

d_call: -
j_call: TRBJ2-3
v_call: TRBV2
cdr3_aa: CASSDGLFPTDTQYF

d_call: TRBD2
j_call: TRBJ2-3
v_call: TRBV5-1
cdr3_aa: CASSLAGGIDTQYF

d_call: -
j_call: TRBJ2-1
v_call: TRBV27
cdr3_aa: CASSLDVSGPYNEQFF

d_call: -
j_call: TRBJ2-7
v_call: TRBV6-6
cdr3_aa: CASRPDSPYEQYF

d_call: TRBD1
j_call: TRBJ2-1
v_call: TRBV6-5
cdr3_aa: CASSYWTGAKYNEQFF

d_call: -
j_call: TRBJ1-2
v_call: TRBV7-8
cdr3_aa: CASSNPPYRDTNYGYTF

d_call: -
j_call: TRBJ2-3
v_call: TRBV2
cdr3_aa: CASTRDLADTQYF

d_call: -
j_call: TRBJ2-2
v_call: TRBV6-5
cdr3_aa: CASATGELFF